This T cell receptor (beta chain) was recovered during a study of shared clonotypes between healthy human individuals. Using immunoSEQ multiplex PCR, the repertoire was profiled, and TCRdb retains in-frame clones only, with some absent. This table has around 1,000,000 clones, 77% appearing once. The CDR3 loop spans 15 amino acids. The germline gives CDR1 MNHNS, CDR2 SASEGT. Trimming cost V 6 bases and J 4 bases, with 15 bases left between them. The clonotype was recovered from a man younger than 35 in good health. Some clones in this sample may be carry-over from other donors' samples. The V call is TRBV6-1, the J call TRBJ2-2, with D possibly being TRBD2 (6 bases). Sequenced sample: memory CD4+ T cells from PBMCs. Documented subset: CD45RA-negative fraction. CDR3 in DNA: TGTGCCAGCAGCGACCCGGGAGTTGCCACCGGGGAGCTGTTTTTT. Translating it yields CASSDPGVATGELFF.